This TCR beta chain emerged from a study of identifying expanded T cells in peripheral blood. Findings of the study overall: Technical replicates showed around 1.2 changed clones; two weeks around 15; four weeks 19. Variance in clone template counts between approximately two-week samples significantly increased with total template count across all healthy donors.

The CDR3 spans 18 residues. Trimming pared 6 bases from V and 0 bases from J, leaving 23 bases between. The V gene's germline CDR1 is MGHRA and CDR2 YSYEKL. Only a few counts were recorded for this clone. Its antigen is unknown. Generated by immunoSEQ multiplex PCR, the TCRdb table keeps only in-frame clones and is missing some. Here the sample spans 70,000 to 100,000 clones, more than 75% being singletons. Sequencing used blood. The receptor comes from a person between 18 and 75 years old in good health. This chain joins TRBV4-1 and TRBJ1-2; weak D call: TRBD1 (5 bases). Here the CDR3 reads CASSPEGRQAHTNYGYTF. The CDR3 nucleotides read TGCGCCAGCAGTCCGGAGGGGCGCCAGGCGCACACTAACTATGGCTACACCTTC.